The entry below describes one T cell receptor (beta chain). As yet, its antigen is unknown. The data originate from a study of OX40 agonist ivuxolimab in advanced cancers. Study information: While on treatment, patients had intravenous ivuxolimab at 0.01 to 10 mg/kg every 2 weeks. Patients assigned to dose escalation were diagnosed with hepatocellular carcinoma, melanoma, renal cell or head and neck cancer.

The protocol was immunoSEQ multiplex PCR, while the TCRdb copy is restricted to in-frame clones and leaves out a portion. In the table there are just under 65,000 clones, about 89% of which are singletons. Germline trimming cut 7 bases from V and 2 bases from J; bases unmatched to any gene: 7. The V gene's germline CDR1 is MDHEN and CDR2 SYDVKM. The CDR3 is 15 residues long. Study findings and constraints: CD4+ T cells averaged fewer expanded clones than CD8+ T cells.

The sequences come from CD4+ or CD8+ T cells sorted from blood, collected in a trial of the OX40 agonist ivuxolimab. This TCR was sampled from an adult with an advanced solid tumor such as melanoma, head and neck, liver or kidney cancer. The chain links TRBV28 to TRBJ2-7; 11 bases map to TRBD1. The CDR3 DNA follows: TGTGCCAGCAACGGACAGGGGGCAATGGCCTACGAGCAGTACTTC. It yields the protein CASNGQGAMAYEQYF.